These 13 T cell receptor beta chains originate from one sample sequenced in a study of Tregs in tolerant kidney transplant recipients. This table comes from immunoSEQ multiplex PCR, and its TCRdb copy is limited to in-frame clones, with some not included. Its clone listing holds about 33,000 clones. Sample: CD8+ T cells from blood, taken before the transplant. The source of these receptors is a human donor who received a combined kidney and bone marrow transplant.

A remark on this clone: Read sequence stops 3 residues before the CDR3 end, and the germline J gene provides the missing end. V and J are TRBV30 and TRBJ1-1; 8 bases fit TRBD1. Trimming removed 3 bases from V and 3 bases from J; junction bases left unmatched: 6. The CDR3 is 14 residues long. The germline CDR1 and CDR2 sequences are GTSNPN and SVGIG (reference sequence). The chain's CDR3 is CAWSAGTGHTEAFF. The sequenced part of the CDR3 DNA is TGTGCCTGGAGCGCAGGGACAGGTCACACTGAA.

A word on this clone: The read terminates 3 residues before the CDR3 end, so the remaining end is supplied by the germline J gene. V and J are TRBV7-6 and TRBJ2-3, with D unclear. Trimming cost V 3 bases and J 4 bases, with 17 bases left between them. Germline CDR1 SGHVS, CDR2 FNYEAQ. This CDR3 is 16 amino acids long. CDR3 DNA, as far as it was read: TGTGCCAGCAGCTTCCGGATTGCGGAGAGGTCAGATACG. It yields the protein CASSFRIAERSDT. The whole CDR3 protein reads CASSFRIAERSDTQYF.

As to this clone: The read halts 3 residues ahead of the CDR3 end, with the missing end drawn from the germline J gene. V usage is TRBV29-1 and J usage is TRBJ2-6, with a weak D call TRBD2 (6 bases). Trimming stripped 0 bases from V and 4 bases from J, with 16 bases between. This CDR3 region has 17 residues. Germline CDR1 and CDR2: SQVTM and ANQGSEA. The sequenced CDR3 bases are TGCAGCGTTGAAGATTTTAGCAGGGAGGACGGGGCCAACGTC. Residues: CSVEDFSREDGANV. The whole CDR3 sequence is CSVEDFSREDGANVLTF.

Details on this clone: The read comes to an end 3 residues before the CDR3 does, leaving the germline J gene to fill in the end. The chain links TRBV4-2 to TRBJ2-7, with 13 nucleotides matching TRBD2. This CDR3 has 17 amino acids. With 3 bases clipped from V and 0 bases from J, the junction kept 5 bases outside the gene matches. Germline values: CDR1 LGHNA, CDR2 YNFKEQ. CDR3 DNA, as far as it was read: TGTGCCAGCAGCCAGGGACTAGCGGGGTATAGCTCCTACGAG. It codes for CASSQGLAGYSSYE. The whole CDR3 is CASSQGLAGYSSYEQYF.

The CDR3 region is CASSFTWTGAADTQYF. Partial CDR3 DNA: TGTGCCAGCAGCTTCACTTGGACAGGGGCTGCAGATACG. The chain links TRBV7-6 to TRBJ2-3, with TRBD1 matching over 9 bases. From the germline J gene comes the end of the CDR3, since the read stops 3 residues before it. This CDR3 has 16 amino acids. Germline V gives CDR1 SGHVS, CDR2 FNYEAQ. Trimming removed 3 bases from V and 4 bases from J; junction bases left unmatched: 8.

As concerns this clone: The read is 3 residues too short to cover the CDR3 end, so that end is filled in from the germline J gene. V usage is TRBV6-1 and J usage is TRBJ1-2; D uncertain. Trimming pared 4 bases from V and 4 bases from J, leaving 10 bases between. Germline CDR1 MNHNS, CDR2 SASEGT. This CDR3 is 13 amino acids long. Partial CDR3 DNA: TGTGCCAGCAGTGCCTTTCGCGGCTATGGC. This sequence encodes CASSAFRGYG. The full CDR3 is CASSAFRGYGYTF.

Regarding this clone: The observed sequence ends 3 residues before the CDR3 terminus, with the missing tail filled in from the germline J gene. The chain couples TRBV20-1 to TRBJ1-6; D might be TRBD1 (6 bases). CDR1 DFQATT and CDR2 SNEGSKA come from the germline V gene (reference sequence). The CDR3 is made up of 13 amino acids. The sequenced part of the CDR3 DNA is TGCAGTGCTGCCGACGGGGGGCAGGATCCC. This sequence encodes CSAADGGQDP. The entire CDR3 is CSAADGGQDPLHF.

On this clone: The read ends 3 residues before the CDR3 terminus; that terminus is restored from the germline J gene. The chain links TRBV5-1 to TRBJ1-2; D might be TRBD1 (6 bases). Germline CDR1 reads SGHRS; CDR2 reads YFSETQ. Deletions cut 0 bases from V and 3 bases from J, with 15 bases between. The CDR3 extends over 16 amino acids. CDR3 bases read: TGCGCCAGCAGCTTGGGGACAGCCTTTTGGGACTATGGC. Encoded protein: CASSLGTAFWDYG. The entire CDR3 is CASSLGTAFWDYGYTF.

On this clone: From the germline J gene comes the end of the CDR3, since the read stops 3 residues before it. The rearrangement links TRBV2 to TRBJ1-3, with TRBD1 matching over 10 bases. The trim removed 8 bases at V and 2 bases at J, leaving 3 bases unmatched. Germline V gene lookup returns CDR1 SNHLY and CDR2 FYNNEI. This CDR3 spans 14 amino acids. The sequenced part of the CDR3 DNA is TGTGCCAGCGGGACAGGGGAACCTGGAAACACC. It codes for CASGTGEPGNT. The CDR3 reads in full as CASGTGEPGNTIYF.

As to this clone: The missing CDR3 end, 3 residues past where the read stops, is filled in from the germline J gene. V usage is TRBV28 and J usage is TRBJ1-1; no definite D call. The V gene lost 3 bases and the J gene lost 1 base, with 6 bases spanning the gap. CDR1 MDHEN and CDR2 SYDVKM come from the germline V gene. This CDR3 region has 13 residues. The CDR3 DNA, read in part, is TGTGCCAGCAGTTTTCACAGGAACACTGAA. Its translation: CASSFHRNTE. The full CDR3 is CASSFHRNTEAFF. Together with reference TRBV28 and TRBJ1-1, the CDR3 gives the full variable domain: DVKVTQSSRYLVKRTGEKVFLECVQDMDHENMFWYRQDPGLGLRLIYFSYDVKMKEKGDIPEGYSVSREKKERFSLILESASTNQTSMYLCASSFHRNTEAFFGQGTRLTVV.

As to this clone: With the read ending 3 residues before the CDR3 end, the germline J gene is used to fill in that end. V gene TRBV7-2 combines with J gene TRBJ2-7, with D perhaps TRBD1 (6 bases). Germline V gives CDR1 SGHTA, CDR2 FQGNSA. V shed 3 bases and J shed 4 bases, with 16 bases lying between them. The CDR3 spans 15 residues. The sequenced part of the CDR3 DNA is TGTGCCAGCAGCTTTCCCGGGACACTTTCTTACGAG. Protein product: CASSFPGTLSYE. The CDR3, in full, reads CASSFPGTLSYEQYF.

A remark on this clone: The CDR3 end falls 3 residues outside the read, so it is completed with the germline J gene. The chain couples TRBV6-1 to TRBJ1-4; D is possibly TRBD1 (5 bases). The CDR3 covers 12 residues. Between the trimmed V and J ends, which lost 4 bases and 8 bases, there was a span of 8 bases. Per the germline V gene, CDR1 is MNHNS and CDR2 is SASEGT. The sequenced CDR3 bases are TGTGCCAGCAGTGGTGGGGCGGAAAAA. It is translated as CASSGGAEK. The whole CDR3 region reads CASSGGAEKLFF.

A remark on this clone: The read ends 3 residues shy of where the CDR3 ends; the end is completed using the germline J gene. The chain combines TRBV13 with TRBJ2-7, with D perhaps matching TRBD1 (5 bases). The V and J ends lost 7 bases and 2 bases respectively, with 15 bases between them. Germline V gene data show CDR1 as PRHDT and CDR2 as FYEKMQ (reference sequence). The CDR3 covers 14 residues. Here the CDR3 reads CASTHRTDTYEQYF. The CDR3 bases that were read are TGTGCCAGCACCCACCGGACGGACACCTACGAG.